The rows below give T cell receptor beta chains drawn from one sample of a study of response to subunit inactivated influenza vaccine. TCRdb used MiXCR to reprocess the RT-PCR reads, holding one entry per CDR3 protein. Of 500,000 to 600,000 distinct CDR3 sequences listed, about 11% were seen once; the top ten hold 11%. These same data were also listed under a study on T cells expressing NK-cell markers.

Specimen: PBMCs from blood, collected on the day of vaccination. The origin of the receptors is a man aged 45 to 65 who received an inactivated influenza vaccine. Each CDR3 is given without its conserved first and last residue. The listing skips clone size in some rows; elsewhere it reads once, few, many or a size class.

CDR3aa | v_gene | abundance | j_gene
ASSYGQGDTEAF | TRBV5-6 | few | TRBJ1-1
ASSRETSGLYNEQF | TRBV28 | - | TRBJ2-1
ASSLDGAGTDTQY | TRBV5-4 | few | TRBJ2-3
ASRSTGDNEQF | TRBV6-2/TRBV6-3 | few | TRBJ2-1
ASSQEGGVNTGELF | TRBV4-3 | - | TRBJ2-2
ASSAVGGGTDTQY | TRBV2 | - | TRBJ2-3
ASSPRWGVGAF | TRBV12-3/TRBV12-4 | few | TRBJ1-1
ASSIFFGGWTETQY | TRBV27 | - | TRBJ2-5
ASSLLSYRYYNEQF | TRBV28 | - | TRBJ2-1
SARSSGLGGTDTQY | TRBV20-1 | - | TRBJ2-3
ASSNPRTSGSHPYEQY | TRBV6-5 | - | TRBJ2-7
SVGSGIYEQY | TRBV29-1 | few | TRBJ2-7
ASIFPSRDTQY | TRBV2 | few | TRBJ2-3
ASSGGIAGGVEQF | TRBV6-1 | few | TRBJ2-1
ASSLTVTTGELF | TRBV28 | - | TRBJ2-2
ASTVAGTGDVTGELF | TRBV9 | - | TRBJ2-2
SARDLRGPWNEQF | TRBV20-1 | few | TRBJ2-1
ASIVRPSGGETQY | TRBV2 | - | TRBJ2-5
ASSQGGGPDTQY | TRBV4-2 | - | TRBJ2-3
ASSEGGGREQY | TRBV25-1 | once | TRBJ2-7
SAQDRVNYGYT | TRBV20-1 | many | TRBJ1-2
ASSGGQGNQPQH | TRBV6-1 | many | TRBJ1-5
ASSATQTYEQY | TRBV7-9 | - | TRBJ2-7
ASSLLTTGRAPGANVLT | TRBV18 | - | TRBJ2-6
ASSYGTGTYEQY | TRBV6-5 | many | TRBJ2-7
ASSLSGWNTEAF | TRBV5-1 | many | TRBJ1-1
ASSPTGPGTEAF | TRBV18 | - | TRBJ1-1
ASSLAGTGGYT | TRBV7-9 | few | TRBJ1-2
ASSSPRSAEAF | TRBV7-9 | few | TRBJ1-1
ASSSTGSMNTEAF | TRBV7-2 | - | TRBJ1-1
ASSLDELAGATQY | TRBV11-2 | - | TRBJ2-3
ASSLSFDNEQF | TRBV27 | few | TRBJ2-1
SVEATAYGYT | TRBV29-1 | - | TRBJ1-2
ASSPQTGYNSPLH | TRBV27 | few | TRBJ1-6
SARGPGNYQPQH | TRBV20-1 | few | TRBJ1-5
ASSFQGASGYT | TRBV11-2 | few | TRBJ1-2
ASSLVGGDTAYEQY | TRBV5-1 | few | TRBJ2-7
ASSLRDKQETQY | TRBV4-2 | few | TRBJ2-5
ASSYNEKDYT | TRBV6-5 | - | TRBJ1-2
ASSFGTGGEQY | TRBV12-3/TRBV12-4 | few | TRBJ2-7
ASSPYSGQFYGYT | TRBV4-3 | - | TRBJ1-2
ASSRPPTPSTDTQY | TRBV7-2 | many | TRBJ2-3
ASSLAGDPTDTQY | TRBV5-1 | few | TRBJ2-3
ASSQDGRYGYT | TRBV3-1 | - | TRBJ1-2
AIREGQGRTEQF | TRBV10-3 | few | TRBJ2-1
ASSLLAGVRYEQY | TRBV5-6 | few | TRBJ2-7
ASSLRETGTGNTIY | TRBV9 | few | TRBJ1-3
ASSGPTVFTEAF | TRBV5-6 | - | TRBJ1-1
ASSFSTLTSAETQY | TRBV6-5 | - | TRBJ2-5
ASSFSGAAEAF | TRBV7-3 | many | TRBJ1-1
ATQREDFREQY | TRBV7-9 | - | TRBJ2-7
ASSSLSFGNIQY | TRBV7-9 | - | TRBJ2-4
ASKDLAGVSYEQY | TRBV5-1 | - | TRBJ2-7
ASSTAGGVYEQY | TRBV27 | few | TRBJ2-7
SASDRRPQGGELF | TRBV29-1 | many | TRBJ2-2
ASSQAVWRGVGNEQF | TRBV4-3 | - | TRBJ2-1